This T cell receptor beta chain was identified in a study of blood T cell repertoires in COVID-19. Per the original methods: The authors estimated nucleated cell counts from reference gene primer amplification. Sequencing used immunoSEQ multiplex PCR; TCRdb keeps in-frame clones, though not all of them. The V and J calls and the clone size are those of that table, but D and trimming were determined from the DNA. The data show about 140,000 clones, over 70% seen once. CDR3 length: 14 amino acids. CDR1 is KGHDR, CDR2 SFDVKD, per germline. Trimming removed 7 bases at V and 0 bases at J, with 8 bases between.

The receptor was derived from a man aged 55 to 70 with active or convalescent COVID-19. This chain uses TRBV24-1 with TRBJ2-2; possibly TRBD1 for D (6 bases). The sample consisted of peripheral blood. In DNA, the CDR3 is TGTGCCACCAGACAGGGTACGAACACCGGGGAGCTGTTTTTT. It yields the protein CATRQGTNTGELFF.